One T cell receptor (beta chain) is described in this entry. Under the authors' procedure: Amplified reference gene primers provided the basis for estimating nucleated cell counts. Here immunoSEQ multiplex PCR was the method, and the copy in TCRdb shows in-frame clones only, minus some. V and J calls and clone size are copied from that table; D and trimming were computed from the DNA. The table records over 100,000 clones, around 81% of them present only once. This sample is part of a study of blood T cell repertoires in COVID-19. Across the study: Samples of COVID-19 (acute and convalescent) were obtained from the United States, Italy and Spain. Nucleic acid was either cDNA or gDNA, and it came from T cells, B-cell-depleted T cells, or PBMCs.

Trimming shortened V by 7 bases and J by 1 base, and 10 bases separated the two germline ends. The CDR3 is 13 amino acids. Germline V gene data show CDR1 as MDHEN and CDR2 as SYDVKM. The sequencing sample was made of peripheral blood. The gene calls are TRBV28 and TRBJ1-1; D unresolved. The TCR was taken from a human donor in a cohort sampled during active COVID-19. CDR3 bases: TGTGCCAGCACCCAACCGGGGAACACTGAAGCTTTCTTT. This sequence encodes CASTQPGNTEAFF.